This is a list of T cell receptor beta chains from one sample in a study of blood T cell repertoires in COVID-19. TCRdb keeps only in-frame clones here, not all; method: immunoSEQ multiplex PCR. The data contain 100,000 to 120,000 clones, 90% of them singletons. The sample taken for sequencing was peripheral blood. The receptors originated from a woman between 45 and 60 years old with acute or convalescent COVID-19. Both conserved end residues are part of each CDR3. The order of the fields is J gene, D gene, clone size, V gene, CDR3 protein, CDR3 DNA. The D gene is left open where the match is weak. Where a row states a size, it is once, few, many or the class of an expanded clone; other rows omit it.

j_call: TRBJ2-7; d_call: TRBD2; clone_size: -; v_call: TRBV5-1; cdr3_aa: CASSPGGGGFYEQYF; cdr3_nt: TGCGCCAGCAGCCCCGGGGGGGGAGGCTTCTACGAGCAGTACTTC
j_call: TRBJ2-5; d_call: TRBD1; clone_size: -; v_call: TRBV7-6; cdr3_aa: CASSLGTGGQETQYF; cdr3_nt: TGTGCCAGCAGCTTAGGCACAGGGGGCCAAGAGACCCAGTACTTC
j_call: TRBJ1-4; d_call: -; clone_size: -; v_call: TRBV11-2; cdr3_aa: CASSRGEYNEKLFF; cdr3_nt: TGTGCCAGCAGCCGCGGGGAGTACAATGAAAAACTGTTTTTT
j_call: TRBJ1-1; d_call: TRBD1; clone_size: -; v_call: TRBV19; cdr3_aa: CASSIADRRAFF; cdr3_nt: TGTGCCAGTAGTATAGCGGACAGGAGAGCTTTCTTT
j_call: TRBJ2-3; d_call: TRBD1; clone_size: few; v_call: TRBV29-1; cdr3_aa: CSGRTGPDTQYF; cdr3_nt: TGCAGCGGACGGACAGGGCCAGATACGCAGTATTTT
j_call: TRBJ1-4; d_call: -; clone_size: -; v_call: TRBV6-5; cdr3_aa: CASRPTGSTNEKLFF; cdr3_nt: TGTGCCAGCAGGCCTACAGGGTCTACTAATGAAAAACTGTTTTTT
j_call: TRBJ2-2; d_call: -; clone_size: -; v_call: TRBV28; cdr3_aa: CASSFGASVESTGELFF; cdr3_nt: TGTGCCAGCAGTTTTGGGGCTAGCGTGGAGAGCACCGGGGAGCTGTTTTTT
j_call: TRBJ1-1; d_call: -; clone_size: -; v_call: TRBV28; cdr3_aa: CASSPVWNTEAFF; cdr3_nt: TGTGCCAGCAGTCCCGTGTGGAACACTGAAGCTTTCTTT
j_call: TRBJ1-1; d_call: TRBD1; clone_size: few; v_call: TRBV5-4; cdr3_aa: CASSWTGRGTEAFF; cdr3_nt: TGTGCCAGCAGTTGGACAGGTAGGGGCACTGAAGCTTTCTTT
j_call: TRBJ2-7; d_call: -; clone_size: -; v_call: TRBV3-1/TRBV3-2; cdr3_aa: CASSHRDTMGSYEQYF; cdr3_nt: TGTGCCAGCAGCCACAGGGATACTATGGGCTCCTACGAGCAGTACTTC
j_call: TRBJ1-1; d_call: -; clone_size: -; v_call: TRBV29-1; cdr3_aa: CSAKAMNTEAFF; cdr3_nt: TGCAGCGCTAAAGCTATGAACACTGAAGCTTTCTTT
j_call: TRBJ1-6; d_call: -; clone_size: few; v_call: TRBV27; cdr3_aa: CASSSKNSYNSPLHF; cdr3_nt: TGTGCCAGCAGTTCTAAGAACTCCTATAATTCACCCCTCCACTTT
j_call: TRBJ1-6; d_call: -; clone_size: -; v_call: TRBV30; cdr3_aa: CAWSGGGSYNSPLHF; cdr3_nt: TGTGCCTGGAGTGGAGGGGGATCCTATAATTCACCCCTCCACTTT
j_call: TRBJ2-3; d_call: TRBD1; clone_size: -; v_call: TRBV15; cdr3_aa: CATSTVQGTDTQYF; cdr3_nt: TGTGCCACCAGCACGGTACAGGGGACAGATACGCAGTATTTT
j_call: TRBJ1-4; d_call: -; clone_size: few; v_call: TRBV2; cdr3_aa: CASKVLQGNYEKLFF; cdr3_nt: TGTGCCAGCAAGGTCCTTCAGGGAAACTATGAAAAACTGTTTTTT
j_call: TRBJ2-1; d_call: TRBD2; clone_size: -; v_call: TRBV28; cdr3_aa: CASSYGGRAGEQFF; cdr3_nt: TGTGCCAGCAGTTACGGCGGGAGGGCCGGCGAGCAGTTCTTC
j_call: TRBJ1-2; d_call: -; clone_size: -; v_call: TRBV7-2; cdr3_aa: CASSLVLAGNLFYGYTF; cdr3_nt: TGTGCCAGCAGCTTAGTCTTGGCAGGGAACCTCTTCTATGGCTACACCTTC
j_call: TRBJ2-2; d_call: -; clone_size: -; v_call: TRBV6-5; cdr3_aa: CASSGHLTGELFF; cdr3_nt: TGTGCCAGCTCGGGACATTTAACGGGGGAGCTGTTTTTT
j_call: TRBJ1-2; d_call: TRBD1; clone_size: -; v_call: TRBV6-7; cdr3_aa: CASSPPGQAPYGYTF; cdr3_nt: TGTGCCAGCAGTCCCCCTGGACAGGCGCCCTATGGCTACACCTTC
j_call: TRBJ1-2; d_call: -; clone_size: -; v_call: TRBV2; cdr3_aa: CASRTGPNYGYTF; cdr3_nt: TGTGCCAGCCGAACAGGGCCTAACTATGGCTACACCTTC
j_call: TRBJ1-1; d_call: -; clone_size: -; v_call: TRBV24-1; cdr3_aa: CATTRTASWYTEAFF; cdr3_nt: TGTGCCACCACGCGGACAGCCTCATGGTACACTGAAGCTTTCTTT
j_call: TRBJ1-2; d_call: -; clone_size: -; v_call: TRBV7-9; cdr3_aa: CASSLLGDWGRGVSYTF; cdr3_nt: TGTGCCAGCAGCTTATTAGGAGATTGGGGCAGGGGAGTTAGCTACACCTTC
j_call: TRBJ2-3; d_call: TRBD2; clone_size: -; v_call: TRBV27; cdr3_aa: CASSVLAGGEDTQYF; cdr3_nt: TGTGCCAGCAGTGTTCTAGCGGGAGGGGAGGATACGCAGTATTTT
j_call: TRBJ1-4; d_call: -; clone_size: -; v_call: TRBV23-1; cdr3_aa: CASSQTQGSNEKLFF; cdr3_nt: TGCGCCAGCAGTCAAACACAGGGATCTAATGAAAAACTGTTTTTT
j_call: TRBJ2-5; d_call: -; clone_size: -; v_call: TRBV7-9; cdr3_aa: CASSPRQETQYF; cdr3_nt: TGTGCCAGCAGCCCCAGACAGGAGACCCAGTACTTC
j_call: TRBJ1-5; d_call: -; clone_size: -; v_call: TRBV15; cdr3_aa: CATSLFKGPSQPQHF; cdr3_nt: TGTGCCACCAGCCTCTTCAAGGGGCCAAGTCAGCCCCAGCATTTT
j_call: TRBJ1-2; d_call: TRBD1; clone_size: -; v_call: TRBV29-1; cdr3_aa: CSVGGTGEYGYTF; cdr3_nt: TGCAGCGTTGGAGGGACAGGGGAATATGGCTACACCTTC
j_call: TRBJ2-1; d_call: TRBD1; clone_size: -; v_call: TRBV19; cdr3_aa: CASSPRDREDEQFF; cdr3_nt: TGTGCCAGTAGTCCCCGGGACAGGGAGGATGAGCAGTTCTTC
j_call: TRBJ2-5; d_call: TRBD1; clone_size: -; v_call: TRBV7-6; cdr3_aa: CASSLRGQEETQYF; cdr3_nt: TGTGCCAGCAGCCTGAGGGGGCAGGAAGAGACCCAGTACTTC
j_call: TRBJ1-4; d_call: -; clone_size: -; v_call: TRBV2; cdr3_aa: CASNPPRSNEKLFF; cdr3_nt: TGTGCCAGCAACCCCCCTAGGTCTAATGAAAAACTGTTTTTT
j_call: TRBJ2-3; d_call: -; clone_size: -; v_call: TRBV18; cdr3_aa: CASSLGGDTQYF; cdr3_nt: TGTGCCAGCTCCCTAGGGGGAGATACGCAGTATTTT
j_call: TRBJ2-3; d_call: TRBD2; clone_size: -; v_call: TRBV7-3; cdr3_aa: CASSRYPGGLADTQYF; cdr3_nt: TGTGCCAGCAGCCGATACCCGGGGGGGCTCGCAGATACGCAGTATTTT
j_call: TRBJ2-3; d_call: TRBD1; clone_size: -; v_call: TRBV9; cdr3_aa: CASSLSKDRAKTRSDTQYF; cdr3_nt: TGTGCCAGCAGCCTATCGAAGGACAGGGCCAAAACTAGGTCAGATACGCAGTATTTT
j_call: TRBJ2-7; d_call: TRBD1; clone_size: -; v_call: TRBV19; cdr3_aa: CASSIEGGGEQYF; cdr3_nt: TGTGCCAGTAGTATAGAAGGGGGCGGCGAGCAGTACTTC
j_call: TRBJ2-1; d_call: TRBD2; clone_size: -; v_call: TRBV4-3; cdr3_aa: CASSQEGFSGGSSYNEQFF; cdr3_nt: TGCGCCAGCAGCCAAGAGGGCTTTAGCGGGGGTAGCTCCTACAATGAGCAGTTCTTC
j_call: TRBJ2-1; d_call: -; clone_size: -; v_call: TRBV28; cdr3_aa: CASSLRTGNNEQFF; cdr3_nt: TGTGCCAGCAGTTTAAGGACGGGGAACAATGAGCAGTTCTTC
j_call: TRBJ1-5; d_call: -; clone_size: -; v_call: TRBV28; cdr3_aa: CASSHRVRNDQPQHF; cdr3_nt: TGTGCCAGCAGTCACAGGGTAAGGAATGATCAGCCCCAGCATTTT
j_call: TRBJ2-1; d_call: TRBD2; clone_size: -; v_call: TRBV27; cdr3_aa: CASSFIAGAGNEQFF; cdr3_nt: TGTGCCAGCAGTTTTATAGCGGGCGCAGGGAATGAGCAGTTCTTC
j_call: TRBJ2-3; d_call: -; clone_size: -; v_call: TRBV7-2; cdr3_aa: CASSLEAAPSTDTQYF; cdr3_nt: TGTGCCAGCAGCTTAGAAGCGGCCCCTAGCACAGATACGCAGTATTTT
j_call: TRBJ2-7; d_call: -; clone_size: -; v_call: TRBV5-4; cdr3_aa: CASSQGPFHEQYF; cdr3_nt: TGTGCCAGCAGCCAGGGGCCGTTCCACGAGCAGTACTTC
j_call: TRBJ1-6; d_call: TRBD1; clone_size: -; v_call: TRBV2; cdr3_aa: CASKGQAQGSSPLHF; cdr3_nt: TGTGCCAGCAAAGGACAGGCCCAAGGTTCTTCACCCCTCCACTTT
j_call: TRBJ1-1; d_call: -; clone_size: -; v_call: TRBV11-2; cdr3_aa: CASSLDRRSEAFF; cdr3_nt: TGTGCCAGCAGCTTAGATAGACGGAGTGAAGCTTTCTTT
j_call: TRBJ1-1; d_call: -; clone_size: -; v_call: TRBV18; cdr3_aa: CASSHREGGTEAFF; cdr3_nt: TGTGCCAGCTCCCACAGGGAAGGAGGCACTGAAGCTTTCTTT
j_call: TRBJ2-1; d_call: TRBD2; clone_size: -; v_call: TRBV28; cdr3_aa: CASSTGLAGRNEQFF; cdr3_nt: TGTGCCAGCAGCACGGGACTAGCGGGAAGGAATGAGCAGTTCTTC
j_call: TRBJ1-2; d_call: TRBD1; clone_size: -; v_call: TRBV19; cdr3_aa: CASSISGGDYGYTF; cdr3_nt: TGTGCCAGTAGTATCTCAGGGGGCGACTATGGCTACACCTTC
j_call: TRBJ2-1; d_call: -; clone_size: -; v_call: TRBV2; cdr3_aa: CASSVAGYNEQFF; cdr3_nt: TGTGCCAGCAGTGTGGCGGGGTACAATGAGCAGTTCTTC
j_call: TRBJ1-6; d_call: -; clone_size: -; v_call: TRBV7-2; cdr3_aa: CASSLRDWNRPIYNSPLHF; cdr3_nt: TGTGCCAGCAGCTTACGAGACTGGAACCGACCGATCTATAATTCACCCCTCCACTTT
j_call: TRBJ1-5; d_call: -; clone_size: -; v_call: TRBV10-3; cdr3_aa: CAISEPHGNQPQHF; cdr3_nt: TGTGCCATCAGTGAACCCCACGGGAATCAGCCCCAGCATTTT
j_call: TRBJ1-3; d_call: TRBD1; clone_size: once; v_call: TRBV30; cdr3_aa: CAWTLGQAAGNTIYF; cdr3_nt: TGTGCCTGGACTCTTGGACAGGCGGCTGGAAACACCATATATTTT
j_call: TRBJ2-5; d_call: -; clone_size: -; v_call: TRBV5-4; cdr3_aa: CASSLAGDWKTQYF; cdr3_nt: TGTGCCAGCAGCTTGGCCGGGGACTGGAAGACCCAGTACTTC